These 27 T cell receptor beta chains were sequenced from one sample in a study of memory B cells and T cells in multiple sclerosis. These receptors are not linked to any known antigen. CFSE-dim autoproliferating and CFSE-high non-proliferating T cells from unstimulated culture were sequenced separately. Replicate wells were pooled after less than eight days of stimulus-free culture of about 47 million CFSE-labeled PBMCs. Clones were read by immunoSEQ multiplex PCR, and TCRdb kept only the in-frame ones, dropping some. The table records 35,000 to 55,000 clones, over 75% of them present only once. What was sequenced was PBMCs from blood kept in culture. These receptors all stem from a human donor with multiple sclerosis.

The chain carries TRBV6-5 and TRBJ2-3; D is tentatively TRBD1 or TRBD2 (6 bases each). The CDR3 is 13 amino acids. V dropped 11 bases and J dropped 6 bases, with 18 bases sitting between them. CDR1 MNHEY and CDR2 SVGAGI come from the germline V gene. The CDR3 DNA sequence: TGTGCCGTACGGGGGCCTAACACGGATACGCAGTATTTT. This codes for CAVRGPNTDTQYF.

This chain uses TRBV19 with TRBJ2-7, with 8 bases that match TRBD1. The CDR3 runs 14 residues. V shed 6 bases and J 4 bases; nucleotides not matched to a gene: 8. The germline V gene has CDR1 LNHDA and CDR2 SQIVND (reference sequence). CDR3 in DNA: TGTGCCAGTAGGCCGACAGGGGACCTTTACGAGCAGTACTTC. As protein: CASRPTGDLYEQYF.

The chain employs TRBV6-5 and TRBJ2-1; 12 bases agree with TRBD1. Germline V gene lookup returns CDR1 MNHEY and CDR2 SVGAGI. CDR3 length: 13 amino acids. CDR3 sequence (DNA): TGTGCAGTGACCGGGACAGGGGGCTTCGAGCAGTTCTTC. Translated, it gives CAVTGTGGFEQFF.

The rearrangement uses TRBV7-9 and TRBJ1-1; D is undetermined. This CDR3 contains 12 residues. CDR1 is SEHNR and CDR2 is FQNEAQ in the germline V gene (reference sequence). The V and J ends lost 5 bases and 11 bases respectively, with 15 bases between them. CDR3 sequence (DNA): TGTGCCAGCAGCCGAGGGAGGGATGCGGCTTTCTTT. This sequence encodes CASSRGRDAAFF.

The chain carries TRBV7-9 and TRBJ2-3; TRBD2 agrees at 11 bases. Per the germline V gene, CDR1 is SEHNR and CDR2 is FQNEAQ (reference sequence). Trimming took 6 bases from V and 6 from J; bases not matched to a gene: 5. The CDR3 sequence is 14 residues long. The DNA of the CDR3 is TGTGCCAGCAGTTCCCGGACTAGCGGGGATACGCAGTATTTT. It yields the protein CASSSRTSGDTQYF.

V usage is TRBV19 and J usage is TRBJ2-1; D is unclear. Between the trimmed V and J ends, which lost 6 bases and 0 bases, there was a span of 6 bases. The CDR3 is made up of 13 amino acids. Germline CDR1 LNHDA, CDR2 SQIVND (reference sequence). The chain's CDR3 is CASSMDSYNEQFF. CDR3 DNA: TGTGCCAGTAGCATGGACTCCTACAATGAGCAGTTCTTC.

The CDR3 nucleotides are TGTGCCAGCAGTTTAGTTCCAGGCGGAGGTTATGGTTCACCCCTCCACTTT. Protein: CASSLVPGGGYGSPLHF. The genes are TRBV27 and TRBJ1-6; unclear D gene. V was clipped by 2 bases and J by 9 bases, with 20 bases between them. Germline loops: CDR1 MNHEY, CDR2 SMNVEV (reference sequence). The CDR3 consists of 17 residues.

This clone occurred once. The chain employs TRBV28 and TRBJ1-2; D is undetermined. The germline gives CDR1 MDHEN, CDR2 SYDVKM. V was clipped by 5 bases and J by 3 bases, with 22 bases between them. The CDR3 has 17 amino acids. In DNA, the CDR3 is TGTGCCAGCAGTGAGGTGGACGGCTCGGACGGGCACTATGGCTACACCTTC. It encodes CASSEVDGSDGHYGYTF.

The chain couples TRBV5-6 to TRBJ1-1; D perhaps matches TRBD1 (6 bases). The CDR3 is 16 amino acids. Germline assignment: CDR1 SGHDT and CDR2 YYEEEE. Deletions cut 2 bases from V and 0 bases from J, with 14 bases between. CDR3 amino acids: CASSFMTGTMNTEAFF. CDR3 sequence (DNA): TGTGCCAGCAGCTTCATGACAGGAACGATGAACACTGAAGCTTTCTTT.

The chain carries TRBV2 and TRBJ2-7; 7 nucleotides match TRBD2. Germline V lookup: CDR1 SNHLY, CDR2 FYNNEI. V lost 1 base, J lost 2 bases, and 8 bases stayed unmatched. The CDR3 sequence is 16 residues long. The CDR3 loop reads CASSEGRASGTYEQYF. For the CDR3, the DNA is TGTGCCAGCAGTGAAGGTAGGGCTAGCGGCACCTACGAGCAGTACTTC. The complete variable domain, with remaining parts taken from reference TRBV2 and TRBJ2-7, reads EPEVTQTPSHQVTQMGQEVILRCVPISNHLYFYWYRQILGQKVEFLVSFYNNEISEKSEIFDDQFSVERPDGSNFTLKIRSTKLEDSAMYFCASSEGRASGTYEQYFGPGTRLTVT.

The rearrangement uses TRBV4-3 and TRBJ1-6, with D uncertain. The V gene lost 0 bases and the J gene lost 5 bases, with 14 bases spanning the gap. The germline V gene has CDR1 LGHNA and CDR2 YSLEER. This CDR3 spans 17 amino acids. The CDR3 coding sequence is TGCGCCAGCAGCCAAGATAAGGCAGGACTCAATAATTCACCCCTCCACTTT. This sequence encodes CASSQDKAGLNNSPLHF.

The genes are TRBV2 and TRBJ1-1; TRBD1 matches 10 bases. Trimming at V came to 8 bases and at J to 4 bases, leaving 7 bases not matched to a gene. The germline CDR1 and CDR2 sequences are SNHLY and FYNNEI. The CDR3 is 14 residues long. The CDR3 region is CASSVRTGGTEAFF. The CDR3 DNA is TGTGCCAGCTCGGTCAGGACAGGGGGCACTGAAGCTTTCTTT.

The chain uses TRBV9 and TRBJ1-1; 8 nucleotides align to TRBD1. CDR3 length equals 15 residues. Germline V gene data show CDR1 as SGDLS and CDR2 as YYNGEE. The ends lost 0 bases at V and 2 bases at J; junction bases unmatched: 3. CDR3 DNA sequence: TGTGCCAGCAGCGTAGCGGGACAGGCAAACACTGAAGCTTTCTTT. Protein: CASSVAGQANTEAFF. Full variable domain (missing parts from reference TRBV9 and TRBJ1-1): DSGVTQTPKHLITATGQRVTLRCSPRSGDLSVYWYQQSLDQGLQFLIQYYNGEERAKGNILERFSAQQFPDLHSELNLSSLELGDSALYFCASSVAGQANTEAFFGQGTRLTVV.

The V call is TRBV27, the J call TRBJ1-1; D remains unclear. The length of the CDR3 is 16 residues. The V gene lost 5 bases and the J gene lost 0 bases, with 16 bases spanning the gap. Looked up from germline, CDR1 is MNHEY and CDR2 is SMNVEV (reference sequence). CDR3 loop: CASSPHWTSVNTEAFF. Written as DNA, the CDR3 is TGTGCCAGCAGTCCGCACTGGACGTCGGTGAACACTGAAGCTTTCTTT.

This chain connects TRBV6-6 to TRBJ2-7; no clear D. The CDR3 extends over 14 amino acids. Per the germline V gene, CDR1 is MNHNY and CDR2 is SVGAGI (reference sequence). V shed 2 bases and J shed 2 bases, with 10 bases lying between them. The CDR3 DNA reads TGTGCCAGCAGTTACAAAACGGATACCTACGAGCAGTACTTC. It yields the protein CASSYKTDTYEQYF.

The V and J genes are TRBV28 and TRBJ2-2; 15 positions agree with TRBD2. CDR3 length equals 19 residues. Germline V gene sequence: CDR1 MDHEN, CDR2 SYDVKM. J gave up 1 base and V 6 bases, and 9 bases lay outside the gene matches. The CDR3 spells CASRPGLAGGWMNTGELFF. CDR3 in DNA: TGTGCCAGCAGGCCGGGACTAGCGGGGGGCTGGATGAACACCGGGGAGCTGTTTTTT.

V gene TRBV30 combines with J gene TRBJ1-4; D is unclear. V lost 5 bases and J 3 bases, leaving 13 bases between the germline ends. The CDR3 extends over 14 amino acids. Germline V lookup: CDR1 GTSNPN, CDR2 SVGIG (reference sequence). The CDR3 spells CAWRNRRSNEKLFF. The CDR3 DNA sequence: TGTGCCTGGCGAAACCGACGGTCTAATGAAAAACTGTTTTTT.

This chain joins TRBV5-1 and TRBJ1-1, with no clear D. CDR3 length: 14 residues. V dropped 6 bases and J dropped 0 bases, with 12 bases sitting between them. Germline V gives CDR1 SGHRS, CDR2 YFSETQ. The DNA of the CDR3 is TGCGCCAGCACGCCCGGTTACATGAACACTGAAGCTTTCTTT. As protein: CASTPGYMNTEAFF. Full variable domain (missing parts from reference TRBV5-1 and TRBJ1-1): KAGVTQTPRYLIKTRGQQVTLSCSPISGHRSVSWYQQTPGQGLQFLFEYFSETQRNKGNFPGRFSGRQFSNSRSEMNVSTLELGDSALYLCASTPGYMNTEAFFGQGTRLTVV.

V and J are TRBV27 and TRBJ1-5, with a tentative D call TRBD1 (6 bases). With 5 bases removed from V and 3 bases from J, the gap between germline ends came to 11 bases. From germline, CDR1 is MNHEY and CDR2 SMNVEV (reference sequence). The CDR3 consists of 14 residues. The CDR3 DNA sequence: TGTGCCAGCAGTCAAAGGGGGTTCAATCAGCCCCAGCATTTT. Its translation: CASSQRGFNQPQHF.

The chain uses TRBV7-6 and TRBJ2-2; 14 nucleotides align to TRBD2. This CDR3 comprises 19 residues. Germline V gene lookup returns CDR1 SGHVS and CDR2 FNYEAQ. Germline trimming cut 5 bases from V and 7 bases from J; bases unmatched to any gene: 15. The CDR3 nucleotides read TGTGCCAGCAGCCCATTCACTTCCGGGACTAGCGGGGGTTACGGGGAGCTGTTTTTT. This sequence encodes CASSPFTSGTSGGYGELFF.

The V call is TRBV13, the J call TRBJ2-1, with 12 bases aligning to TRBD2. V gave up 5 bases and J gave up 7 bases; unmatched junction bases: 3. The CDR3 has 14 residues. Germline lookup yields CDR1 PRHDT and CDR2 FYEKMQ (reference sequence). The CDR3 region is CASSTGLAGNEQFF. The CDR3 region has the DNA TGTGCCAGCAGCACCGGACTAGCGGGGAATGAGCAGTTCTTC.

The chain joins TRBV27 to TRBJ2-1; TRBD1 matches at 9 bases. Germline trimming cut 6 bases from V and 7 bases from J; bases unmatched to any gene: 10. The CDR3 consists of 15 residues. CDR1 is MNHEY and CDR2 is SMNVEV in the germline V gene (reference sequence). CDR3 sequence (DNA): TGTGCCAGCAGCCCCCCGGACAGGGGTGAAAATGAGCAGTTCTTC. It yields the protein CASSPPDRGENEQFF.

The chain recombines TRBV19 with TRBJ1-1; D not resolved. The ends were cut back, 9 bases at V and 5 bases at J, with 10 bases in the middle. The CDR3 is 11 residues long. Germline CDR1 and CDR2: LNHDA and SQIVND (reference sequence). DNA of the CDR3: TGTGCCAGCGAGTATCGAACTGAAGCTTTCTTT. Protein: CASEYRTEAFF. Together with reference TRBV19 and TRBJ1-1, the CDR3 gives the full variable domain: DGGITQSPKYLFRKEGQNVTLSCEQNLNHDAMYWYRQDPGQGLRLIYYSQIVNDFQKGDIAEGYSVSREKKESFPLTVTSAQKNPTAFYLCASEYRTEAFFGQGTRLTVV.

J is TRBJ1-6 and V is TRBV6-5; TRBD1 aligns across 7 bases. The CDR3 length is 15 residues. CDR1 and CDR2 from the germline V gene are MNHEY and SVGAGI. Unmatched junction bases numbered 6, after V lost 1 base and J lost 9 bases. The CDR3 region is CASSYLSRGGSPLHF. The CDR3 DNA reads TGTGCCAGCAGTTACTTATCCAGGGGGGGTTCACCCCTCCACTTT.

This chain joins TRBV5-4 and TRBJ2-5, with TRBD2 matching 9 bases. There are 14 residues in the CDR3. V trimming: 10 bases; J trimming: 1 base; junction bases outside the gene matches: 8. Germline V gives CDR1 SGHNT, CDR2 YYREEE (reference sequence). The CDR3 nucleotides read TGTGCCTATCTAGGCGGGGGGGCCCAAGAGACCCAGTACTTC. It is translated as CAYLGGGAQETQYF.

The rearrangement joins TRBV6-5 to TRBJ2-7, with D perhaps TRBD1 (6 bases). Trimming stripped 5 bases from V and 3 bases from J, with 11 bases between. This CDR3 contains 13 residues. The germline V gene encodes CDR1 MNHEY and CDR2 SVGAGI. CDR3 DNA: TGTGCCAGCAGTAGCCCAGGGGTCTACGAGCAGTACTTC. The encoded protein is CASSSPGVYEQYF.

Here the CDR3 reads CASSYGGGQPQHF. The DNA of the CDR3 is TGTGCCAGCAGTTACGGGGGGGGTCAGCCCCAGCATTTT. The rearrangement uses TRBV6-5 and TRBJ1-5; possibly TRBD1 for D (5 bases). Trimming pared 2 bases from V and 6 bases from J, leaving 8 bases between. Germline V gene sequence: CDR1 MNHEY, CDR2 SVGAGI. The CDR3 extends over 13 amino acids.